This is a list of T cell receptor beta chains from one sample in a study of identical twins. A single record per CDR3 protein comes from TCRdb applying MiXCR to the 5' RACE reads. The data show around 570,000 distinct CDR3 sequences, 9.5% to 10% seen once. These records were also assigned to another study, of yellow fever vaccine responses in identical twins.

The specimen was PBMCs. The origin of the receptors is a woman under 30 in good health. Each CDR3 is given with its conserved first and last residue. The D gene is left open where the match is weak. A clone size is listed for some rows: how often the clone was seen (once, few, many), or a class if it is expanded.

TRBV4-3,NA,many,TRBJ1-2,TGCGCCAGCAGCCTCAGTAGCGACTATGGCTACACCTTC,CASSLSSDYGYTF
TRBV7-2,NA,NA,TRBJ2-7,TGTGCCAGCAGCAGAATTACGTCTGGCCAGTACTTC,CASSRITSGQYF
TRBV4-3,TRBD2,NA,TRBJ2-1,TGCGCCAGCAGCCCTAGCGGGCCCGGACAGCCCAATGAGCAGTTCTTC,CASSPSGPGQPNEQFF
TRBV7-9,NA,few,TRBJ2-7,TGTGCCAGCAGCTTAGCGCTAGACTCCTACGAGCAGTACTTC,CASSLALDSYEQYF
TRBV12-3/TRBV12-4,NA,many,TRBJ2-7,TGTGCCAGCAGTTTGGGGCCAGCCTACGAGCAGTACTTC,CASSLGPAYEQYF
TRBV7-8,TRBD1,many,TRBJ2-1,TGTGCCAGCAGCTTAGCTGCGACAGGGGGGTACAATGAGCAGTTCTTC,CASSLAATGGYNEQFF
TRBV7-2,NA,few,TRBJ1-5,TGTGCCAGCAGCTCCCAGGGACGGGGGCAGCCCCAGCATTTT,CASSSQGRGQPQHF
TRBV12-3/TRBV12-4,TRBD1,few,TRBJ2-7,TGTGCCAGCAGTTCCGACAGGGTGGGGACCTACGAGCAGTACTTC,CASSSDRVGTYEQYF
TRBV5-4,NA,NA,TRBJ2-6,TGTGCCAGCATGAAGGCGGGGGGGGCCAACGTCCTGACTTTC,CASMKAGGANVLTF
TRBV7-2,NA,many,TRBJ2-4,TGTGCCAGCAGCCCCAGGGACTCCGGAAACATTCAGTACTTC,CASSPRDSGNIQYF